This T cell receptor (beta chain) stems from a study of blood T cells in healthy people across ages (dated by TCRdb to about 2015). Concerning the study at large: In model experiments, roughly one uniquely barcoded TCR beta cDNA molecule per two T cells was captured by template switching. For two donors (one aged 18 to 29 and one aged 80 or older), the study analyzed two additional independent replicas of 1 million unique cDNA reads from the same blood draw. Four age groups were formed from the donors: young (average 16 years), middle-aged (more than 35), aged (about 62) and long-lived (less than 85). The study measured age-related changes in TCR beta repertoire diversity using deep sequencing normalized with unique cDNA molecular identifiers. Donors of different ages were randomly distributed across sequencing lanes to avoid experimental bias. General study outcomes and caveats: Compared with the aged group, more naive CD4+ T cells, fewer expanded clones and increased TCR diversity were shown by the long-lived group, suggesting age selection. A strong correlation was found between observed TCR beta diversity and the percentage of naive T cells measured by flow cytometry. Since profiling was done on bulk unsorted PBMCs, naive and antigen-experienced compartments could not be conclusively compared. As age increased, observed TCR beta diversity per million T cells dropped in a roughly linear way, and a significant reduction was already evident by age around 41. Estimates of total diversity based on one million sequenced T cells were regarded as lower bounds and as underestimates. Donor CMV infection status was unknown, potentially confounding age-related changes in expanded clonotypes.

V and J are truncated by 2 bases and 4 bases respectively, leaving an intervening sequence of 4 bases. From cysteine to phenylalanine, the CDR3 is 12 amino acids long. Only the CDR3 portion is preserved as DNA: 36 bases, with reading frame beginning at the first base. CDR1 is given as ENHRY and CDR2 as SYGVKD, both from the germline V gene. Details on this clonotype: The antigen it recognizes is unknown. Per-base quality was not reported, and no clone a single base away is much larger than it.

The library was obtained by 5' RACE. The instrument given in TCRdb is Illumina HiSeq 2500. A second PCR of about 6 to 11 cycles was run with a J-beta primer mix and a sample-barcoded 5' primer. A template-switch 5' adaptor carrying 12 random nucleotides introduced a unique molecular identifier onto each TCR beta cDNA molecule. At least 2.5 million CDR3-containing paired-end reads were obtained from each sample. First-strand cDNA was synthesized from all RNA with the Mint cDNA synthesis kit, primed by a TRBC-specific oligonucleotide. Following uracil-DNA glycosylase treatment, all cDNA underwent a first 18-cycle PCR with the universal primers M1SS and BC2_uni_R. In the paper's pipeline: For normalization, 1 million high-quality reads were randomly selected from each sample, with every read carrying a distinct molecular identifier. Reads with shared molecular identifiers were discarded instead of being binned into consensus sequences. CDR3 identification, clonotype clustering and error correction used MiTCR with a Q25 quality threshold and the strictest error-elimination algorithm. A nonparametric unseen species model with Euler transformation was used to estimate lower-bound total TCR beta diversity. The public sequencing data were trimmed at Q25 with fastp and processed into clonotypes with MiXCR by TCRdb, which kept only in-frame beta chains. Every CDR3 protein is listed once, alongside the most common genes and DNA of its rows. What appears here as the V and J calls and clone size reflects TCRdb's work, not the paper's. This sample has 650,000 to 900,000 distinct CDR3 sequences in its table, and 60% to 80% of those were observed once. About 30% of the sample is in the top ten clones.

The roughly 39 donors, aged about 6 to 100 years, were systemically healthy Caucasian individuals from Russia. Ten milliliters of peripheral blood were drawn from each donor into EDTA-treated Vacutainer tubes. Ficoll-Paque density-gradient centrifugation was used to isolate PBMCs, with at least 7 million per sample. Total RNA was extracted from PBMCs with Trizol reagent, with at least 5 micrograms obtained per sample. For every donor, an aliquot of PBMCs went through flow cytometry to measure the percentages of naive CD45RAhigh/CD27high T cells. The sequence is built from TRBV10-3 and TRBJ2-3; no D gene can be assigned with confidence. What was sequenced was blood. This sequence was found in a man aged 25 to 40 in good health. In nucleotides, the sequence is TGTGCCATCAGTGAGGCTGCAGATACGCAGTATTTT. Protein translation: CAISEAADTQYF.